What follows are 6 T cell receptor beta chains derived from one specimen sequenced in a study of T cells expressing NK-cell markers (dated by TCRdb to between 2020 and 2021). Receptor amplification or capture employed 5' RACE. Data came from an Illumina HiSeq 2000. Following reprocessing of the reads by TCRdb, the data hold one row per CDR3 protein sequence and no DNA is available. The sample's own table lists 300,000 to 500,000 distinct CDR3 sequences. About 10% of the sample is taken by the ten largest. The sequenced sample was blood T cells: a sorted CD56 or NKG2C T cell subset, CD4+ or CD8+ T cells, or bulk PBMC T cells (not recorded which). The receptors originated from a woman aged 50 to 60 in good health. Donor details come from another sample of the same person, matched by shared clones.

The V gene is TRBV11-2, the J gene TRBJ1-2. Germline CDR1 is SGHAT and CDR2 is FQNNGV. The CDR3 is made up of 15 amino acids. CDR3 protein: CASSPQRSNNYGYTF.

The chain employs TRBV7-2 and TRBJ2-5; lacking DNA, the TRBD2 call made by TCRdb goes unchecked. The CDR3 has 14 amino acids. Germline-derived CDR1 and CDR2 are SGHTA and FQGNSA. This CDR3 reads CASQAGGPPETQYF. The full variable domain, completed using reference TRBV7-2 and TRBJ2-5, is GAGVSQSPSNKVTEKGKDVELRCDPISGHTALYWYRQSLGQGLEFLIYFQGNSAPDKSGLPSDRFSAERTGGSVSTLTIQRTQQEDSAVYLCASQAGGPPETQYFGPGTRLLVL.

The genes are TRBV5-6 and TRBJ2-2; no DNA is available, so the TRBD2 call from TCRdb remains unchecked. The germline V gene has CDR1 SGHDT and CDR2 YYEEEE. The CDR3 extends over 14 amino acids. CDR3 loop: CASSLAVAGGELFF.

V usage is TRBV12-3 or TRBV12-4 and J usage is TRBJ2-2; TCRdb names TRBD2, which stays unverified in the absence of DNA. The CDR3 length is 14 residues. The CDR3 region is CASSLTGPGGELFF.

This chain uses TRBV9 with TRBJ2-2; TCRdb calls TRBD2, which cannot be checked without DNA. Germline CDR1 and CDR2: SGDLS and YYNGEE. The CDR3 contains 16 residues. This CDR3 reads CASSPRLAGGPGELFF.

The chain couples TRBV5-5 to TRBJ2-3; TCRdb's D call, TRBD1, is unchecked because there is no DNA. This CDR3 has 16 residues. CDR1 is SGHKS and CDR2 is YYEKEE in the germline V gene (reference sequence). The CDR3 loop reads CASSGGGGWGTDTQYF.